This entry features one TCR beta chain sequence. Antigen: not known. Construction of TCR beta libraries relied on iRepertoire HTBI primers and on Arm-PCR targeting CDR3 regions. MiXCR was run by TCRdb on the multiplex PCR reads, yielding one entry per CDR3 protein. The sample consists of about 660,000 distinct CDR3 sequences, about 30% of them appearing once. Germline CDR1 SGHNT, CDR2 YYREEE (reference sequence). With V trimmed by 4 bases and J by 11 bases, 19 bases remained unmatched. This CDR3 contains 16 residues. Time point of the sample: persistent/refractory GD, antithyroid drugs over 5 years with positive TRAb. PBMC RNA was the source of the TCR library. The data were taken from a study of regulatory T cells in long-lasting Graves disease. Study observations and caveats: Newly diagnosed Graves' patients had higher TCR diversity than persistent ones.

This clonotype was sampled from a female donor with Graves disease. V and J are TRBV5-4 and TRBJ2-5; 8 nucleotides agree with TRBD2. The specimen comprised peripheral blood mononuclear cells (PBMCs), sampled when the disease was refractory, from a patient treated with antithyroid drugs. Here the CDR3 DNA reads TGTGCCAGCAGCCCACAGAACCTAGCGGGCGCCGTCTTACAGTACTTC. Protein product: CASSPQNLAGAVLQYF.